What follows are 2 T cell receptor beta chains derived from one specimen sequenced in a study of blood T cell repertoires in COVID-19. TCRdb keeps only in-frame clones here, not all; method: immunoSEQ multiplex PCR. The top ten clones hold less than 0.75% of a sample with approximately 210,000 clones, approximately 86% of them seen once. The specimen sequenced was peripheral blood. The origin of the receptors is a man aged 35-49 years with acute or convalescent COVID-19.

The CDR3 is CASTGFVGEKLFF. CDR3 coding DNA: TGTGCCTCCACGGGGTTCGTAGGAGAAAAACTGTTTTTT. The chain recombines TRBV6-6 with TRBJ1-4; no clear D. Trimming took 11 bases from V and 8 from J, leaving 18 bases between them. In germline, CDR1 is MNHNY, CDR2 SVGAGI (reference sequence). The length of the CDR3 is 13 residues.

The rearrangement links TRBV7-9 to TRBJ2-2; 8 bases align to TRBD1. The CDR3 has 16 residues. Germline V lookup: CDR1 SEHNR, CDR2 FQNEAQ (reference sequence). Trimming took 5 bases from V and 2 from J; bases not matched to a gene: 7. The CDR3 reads CASSPGTGHNTGELFF. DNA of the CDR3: TGTGCCAGCAGCCCTGGGACAGGACATAACACCGGGGAGCTGTTTTTT.